This T cell receptor (beta chain) is drawn from a study of CD8+ T cells in alopecia areata. Study-level information: Patients received oral tofacitinib, 5 to 10 mg twice daily, for moderate-to-severe alopecia areata.

As to this clone: The antigen is unknown.

TCR sequencing used cDNA made by reverse transcription of extracted RNA. Sequencing was performed with immunoSEQ multiplex PCR; in TCRdb, only in-frame clones are kept and a portion is missing. The profile shows about 170,000 clones, less than 80% of them singletons. V was clipped by 0 bases and J by 0 bases, with 21 bases between them. The CDR3 is made up of 19 amino acids. Germline V gene sequence: CDR1 SGHDN, CDR2 FVKESK. Study conclusions and caveats: Clonality was higher in lesional than normal scalp, especially in alopecia totalis/universalis. Scalp sample sequencing also detects resident alphabeta T cells of normal skin.

Sorting of CD4+ and CD8+ T cells was performed on PBMCs. The chain uses TRBV14 and TRBJ2-7; perhaps TRBD1 as D (5 bases). This sample comprised CD8+ T cells sorted from blood, obtained at week 0. The clonotype comes from a human donor with alopecia areata. CDR3 sequence reads: CASSQDQAREGPLSYEQYF. For the CDR3, the DNA is TGTGCCAGCAGCCAAGATCAGGCCAGGGAAGGCCCTCTCTCCTACGAGCAGTACTTC. Together with reference TRBV14 and TRBJ2-7, the CDR3 gives the full variable domain: EAGVTQFPSHSVIEKGQTVTLRCDPISGHDNLYWYRRVMGKEIKFLLHFVKESKQDESGMPNNRFLAERTGGTYSTLKVQPAELEDSGVYFCASSQDQAREGPLSYEQYFGPGTRLTVT.